This T cell receptor (beta chain) was sequenced in a study of T cell responses to AZD1222 COVID-19 vaccine. The study, taken as a whole, reports: Repertoires in all cases were sampled only once the peak T cell response had passed.

The data were produced by immunoSEQ multiplex PCR, yet TCRdb's version contains in-frame clones alone and is incomplete. This table holds about 110,000 clones, over 75% found once. The length of the CDR3 is 13 residues. Germline assignment: CDR1 SGHTS and CDR2 YDEGEE. V shed 2 bases and J 5 bases; nucleotides not matched to a gene: 2. As concerns this clone: The antigen remains undetermined.

V usage is TRBV5-8 and J usage is TRBJ2-3, with TRBD2 matching over 7 bases. The sample in question was peripheral blood, obtained on day 0 of AZD1222 vaccination. The source of this sequence is an adult in good health. The CDR3 sequence: CASSLSGVDTQYF. CDR3 in DNA: TGTGCCAGCAGCTTAAGCGGGGTAGATACGCAGTATTTT.